The present entry profiles one T cell receptor beta chain with its context. Its antigen remains unidentified. Germline lookup yields CDR1 ENHRY and CDR2 SYGVKD. The CDR3 extends over 11 amino acids. The V end lost 7 bases, the J end lost 2 bases, and 6 bases lay between the germline ends. This entry belongs to a study of response to subunit inactivated influenza vaccine. Study results and caveats: The authors proposed limited new T cell recruitment per seasonal influenza vaccination.

In TCRdb, the RT-PCR reads were re-called with MiXCR into one record per CDR3 protein. The data show 500,000 or so distinct CDR3 sequences, 11% seen once. This receptor was obtained from a man in his fifties or sixties who received an inactivated influenza vaccine. The rearrangement uses TRBV10-3 and TRBJ2-7, with unresolved D. The sample in question was PBMCs from blood, obtained 45 days after vaccination. The DNA for the CDR3 is TGTGCCATCAATCAGGCCTACGAGCAGTACTTC. Its protein is CAINQAYEQYF.